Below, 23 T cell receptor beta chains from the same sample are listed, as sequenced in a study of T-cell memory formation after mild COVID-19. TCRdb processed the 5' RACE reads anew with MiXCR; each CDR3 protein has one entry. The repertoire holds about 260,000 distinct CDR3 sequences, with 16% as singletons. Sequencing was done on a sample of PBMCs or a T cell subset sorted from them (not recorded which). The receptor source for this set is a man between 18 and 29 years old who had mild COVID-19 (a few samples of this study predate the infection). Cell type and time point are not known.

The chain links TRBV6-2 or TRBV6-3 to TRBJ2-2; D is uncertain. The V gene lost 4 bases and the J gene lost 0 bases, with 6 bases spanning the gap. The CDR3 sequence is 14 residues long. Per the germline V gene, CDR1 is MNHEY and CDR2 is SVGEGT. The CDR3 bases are TGTGCCAGCAGTTGGGCCCCGAACACCGGGGAGCTGTTTTTT. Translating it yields CASSWAPNTGELFF.

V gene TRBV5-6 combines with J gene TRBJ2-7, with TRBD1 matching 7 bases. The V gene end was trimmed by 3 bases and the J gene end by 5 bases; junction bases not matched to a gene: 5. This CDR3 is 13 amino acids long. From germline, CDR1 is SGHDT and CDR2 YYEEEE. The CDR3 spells CASSYRGVDEQYF. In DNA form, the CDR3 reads TGTGCCAGCAGCTACAGGGGCGTGGACGAGCAGTACTTC.

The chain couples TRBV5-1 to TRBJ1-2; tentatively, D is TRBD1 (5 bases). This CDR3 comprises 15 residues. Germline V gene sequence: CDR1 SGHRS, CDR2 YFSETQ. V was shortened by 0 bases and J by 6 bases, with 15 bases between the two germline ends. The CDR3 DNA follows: TGCGCCAGCAGCTTGGAGGCGGGGGTCTCGGATGGCTACACCTTC. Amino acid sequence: CASSLEAGVSDGYTF.

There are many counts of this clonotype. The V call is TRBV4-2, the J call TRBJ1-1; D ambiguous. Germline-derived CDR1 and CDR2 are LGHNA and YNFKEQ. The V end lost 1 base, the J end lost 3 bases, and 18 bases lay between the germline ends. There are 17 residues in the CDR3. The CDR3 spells CASSQGSGWVRDTEAFF. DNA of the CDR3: TGTGCCAGCAGCCAAGGGAGTGGATGGGTTAGAGACACTGAAGCTTTCTTT.

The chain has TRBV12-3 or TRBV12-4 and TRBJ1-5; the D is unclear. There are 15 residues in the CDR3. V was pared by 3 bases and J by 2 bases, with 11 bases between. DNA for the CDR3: TGTGCCAGCAGTTTTTCTGGGATCGGCAATCAGCCCCAGCATTTT. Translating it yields CASSFSGIGNQPQHF.

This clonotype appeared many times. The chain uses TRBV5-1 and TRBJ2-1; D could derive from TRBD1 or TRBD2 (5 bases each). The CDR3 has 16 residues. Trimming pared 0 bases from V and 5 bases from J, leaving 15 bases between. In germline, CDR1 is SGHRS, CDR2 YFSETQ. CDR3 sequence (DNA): TGCGCCAGCAGCTTGGCTGACCCGGGACGAAACAATGAGCAGTTCTTC. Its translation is CASSLADPGRNNEQFF.

This CDR3 is CASSLEGALDYGYTF. As DNA, the CDR3 is TGTGCCAGCAGTTTGGAGGGGGCGTTGGACTATGGCTACACCTTC. The chain employs TRBV6-5 and TRBJ1-2; 7 bases are shared with TRBD1. This CDR3 has 15 residues. CDR1 is MNHEY, CDR2 SVGAGI, per germline. J gave up 3 bases and V 4 bases, and 8 bases lay outside the gene matches.

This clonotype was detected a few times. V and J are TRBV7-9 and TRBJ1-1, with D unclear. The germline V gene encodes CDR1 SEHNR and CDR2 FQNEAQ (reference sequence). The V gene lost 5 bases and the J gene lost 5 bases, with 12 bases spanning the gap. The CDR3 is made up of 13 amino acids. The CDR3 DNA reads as TGTGCCAGCAGCCTGGAGACGAGAACTGAAGCTTTCTTT. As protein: CASSLETRTEAFF.

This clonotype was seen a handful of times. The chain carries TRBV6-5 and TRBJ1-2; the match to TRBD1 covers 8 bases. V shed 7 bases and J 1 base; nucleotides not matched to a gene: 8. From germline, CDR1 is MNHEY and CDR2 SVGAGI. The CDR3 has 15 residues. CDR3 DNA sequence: TGTGCCAGCACGACAGGGGTGGATTATAACTATGGCTACACCTTC. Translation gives CASTTGVDYNYGYTF.

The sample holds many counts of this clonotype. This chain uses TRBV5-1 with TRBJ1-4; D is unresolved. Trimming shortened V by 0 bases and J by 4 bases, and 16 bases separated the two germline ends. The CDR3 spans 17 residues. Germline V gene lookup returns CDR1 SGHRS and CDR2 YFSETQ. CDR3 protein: CASSLDVTVGNNEKLFF. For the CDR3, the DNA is TGCGCCAGCAGCTTGGACGTCACGGTGGGGAATAATGAAAAACTGTTTTTT.

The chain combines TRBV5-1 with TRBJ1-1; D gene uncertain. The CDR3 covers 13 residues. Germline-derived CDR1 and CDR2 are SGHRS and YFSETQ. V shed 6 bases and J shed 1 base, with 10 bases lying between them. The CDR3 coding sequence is TGCGCCAGCACTGAGTTCCCGAACACTGAAGCTTTCTTT. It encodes CASTEFPNTEAFF.

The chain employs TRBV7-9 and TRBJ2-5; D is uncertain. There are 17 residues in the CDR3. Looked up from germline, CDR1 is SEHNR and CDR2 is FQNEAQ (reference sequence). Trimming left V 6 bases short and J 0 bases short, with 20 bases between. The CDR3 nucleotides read TGTGCCAGCAGTTACTCTTCGCTCTTTGAGTACCAAGAGACCCAGTACTTC. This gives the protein CASSYSSLFEYQETQYF.

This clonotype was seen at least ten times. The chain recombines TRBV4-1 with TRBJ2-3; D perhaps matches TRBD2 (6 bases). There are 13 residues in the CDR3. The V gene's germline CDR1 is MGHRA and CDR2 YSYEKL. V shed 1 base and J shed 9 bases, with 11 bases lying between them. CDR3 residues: CASSQGREWTQYF. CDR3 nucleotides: TGCGCCAGCAGCCAAGGGAGGGAATGGACGCAGTATTTT.

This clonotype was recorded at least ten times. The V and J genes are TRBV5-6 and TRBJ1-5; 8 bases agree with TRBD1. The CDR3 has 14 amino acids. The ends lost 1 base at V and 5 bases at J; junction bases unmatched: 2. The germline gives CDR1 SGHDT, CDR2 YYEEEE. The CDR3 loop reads CASSLSGGDQPQHF. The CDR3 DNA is TGTGCCAGCAGCTTGTCAGGGGGCGATCAGCCCCAGCATTTT.

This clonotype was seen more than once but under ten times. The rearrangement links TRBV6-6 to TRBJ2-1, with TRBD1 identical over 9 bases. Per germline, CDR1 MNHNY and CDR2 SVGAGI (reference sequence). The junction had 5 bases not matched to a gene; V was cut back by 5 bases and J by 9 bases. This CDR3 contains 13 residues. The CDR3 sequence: CASSTGQGSEQFF. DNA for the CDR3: TGTGCCAGCAGTACCGGACAGGGGTCTGAGCAGTTCTTC.

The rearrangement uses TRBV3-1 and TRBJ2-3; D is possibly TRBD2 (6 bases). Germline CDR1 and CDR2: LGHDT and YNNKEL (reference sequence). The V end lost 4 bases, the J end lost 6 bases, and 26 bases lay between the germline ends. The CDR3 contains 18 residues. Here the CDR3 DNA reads TGTGCCAGCAGCCGCAATCCGCTAGCGCTGAGTGCAAGGGATACGCAGTATTTT. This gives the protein CASSRNPLALSARDTQYF.

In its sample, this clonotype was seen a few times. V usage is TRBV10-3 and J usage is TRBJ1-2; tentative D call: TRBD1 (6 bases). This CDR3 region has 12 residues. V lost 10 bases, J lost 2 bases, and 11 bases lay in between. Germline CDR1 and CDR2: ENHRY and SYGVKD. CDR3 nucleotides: TGTGCCAGCGGGACACAGAACTATGGCTACACCTTC. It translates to CASGTQNYGYTF.

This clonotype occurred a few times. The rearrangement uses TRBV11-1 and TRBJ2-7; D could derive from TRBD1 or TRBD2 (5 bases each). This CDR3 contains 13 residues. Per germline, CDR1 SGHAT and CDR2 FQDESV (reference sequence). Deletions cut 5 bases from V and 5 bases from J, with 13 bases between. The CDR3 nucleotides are TGTGCCAGCAGCCCGCCTGGGACCCACGAGCAGTACGTC. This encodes CASSPPGTHEQYV.

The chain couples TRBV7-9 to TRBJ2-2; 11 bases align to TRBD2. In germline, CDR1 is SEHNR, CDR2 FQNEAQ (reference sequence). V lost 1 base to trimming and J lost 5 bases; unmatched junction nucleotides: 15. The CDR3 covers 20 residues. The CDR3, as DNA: TGTGCCAGCAGCTTAGTTGAACTGACTAGCGGGGTTCTCGCAACCGGGGAGCTGTTTTTT. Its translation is CASSLVELTSGVLATGELFF.

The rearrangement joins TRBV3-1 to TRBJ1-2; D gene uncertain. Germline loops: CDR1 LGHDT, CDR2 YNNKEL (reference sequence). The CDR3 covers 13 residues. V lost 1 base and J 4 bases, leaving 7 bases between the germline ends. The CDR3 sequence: CASSQGILYGYTF. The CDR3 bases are TGTGCCAGCAGCCAAGGGATCCTCTATGGCTACACCTTC.

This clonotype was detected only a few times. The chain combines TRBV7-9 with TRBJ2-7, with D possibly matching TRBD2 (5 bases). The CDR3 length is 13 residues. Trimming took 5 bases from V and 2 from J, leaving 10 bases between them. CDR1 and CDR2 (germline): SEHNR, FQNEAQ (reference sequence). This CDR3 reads CASSTGLTYEQYV. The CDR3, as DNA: TGTGCCAGCAGCACCGGACTGACCTACGAGCAGTACGTC.

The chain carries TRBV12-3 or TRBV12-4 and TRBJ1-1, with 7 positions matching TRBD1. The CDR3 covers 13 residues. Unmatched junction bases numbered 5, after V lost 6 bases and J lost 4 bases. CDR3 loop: CASSTGVRTEAFF. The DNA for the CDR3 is TGTGCCAGCAGCACAGGGGTCCGCACTGAAGCTTTCTTT.

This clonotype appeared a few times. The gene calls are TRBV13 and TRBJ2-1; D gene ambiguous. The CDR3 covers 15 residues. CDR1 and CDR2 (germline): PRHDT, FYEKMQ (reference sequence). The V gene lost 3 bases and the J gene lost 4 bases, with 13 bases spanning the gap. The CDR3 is CASSFLRSEYNEQFF. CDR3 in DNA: TGTGCCAGCAGCTTCCTCCGGAGCGAGTACAATGAGCAGTTCTTC.